The rows below give T cell receptor beta chains drawn from one sample of a study of beta chain features in type 1 diabetes. Clones were read by immunoSEQ multiplex PCR, and TCRdb kept only the in-frame ones, dropping some. This sample has 330,000 or so clones, with roughly an eighth found just once. The sequenced sample consisted of naive CD4+ T cells from blood. All receptors come from a woman aged 18 to 35 with type 1 diabetes. Each CDR3 is given with its conserved first and last residue. D genes are given only for firm matches. Clone sizes are given selectively: once, few, many, or a class where the clone is expanded.

j_call: TRBJ1-5; v_call: TRBV15; clone_size: few; d_call: -; cdr3_nt: TGTGCCACCAGCAGAGGACAGGCGGGTTTGGGCAATCAGCCCCAGCATTTT; cdr3_aa: CATSRGQAGLGNQPQHF
j_call: TRBJ2-7; v_call: TRBV19; clone_size: -; d_call: TRBD2; cdr3_nt: TGTGCCAGTAGTACCCGACTAGCTCACGAGCAGTACTTC; cdr3_aa: CASSTRLAHEQYF
j_call: TRBJ2-7; v_call: TRBV30; clone_size: few; d_call: -; cdr3_nt: TGTGCCTGGAGTAGTAGCAGCTACGAGCAGTACTTC; cdr3_aa: CAWSSSSYEQYF
j_call: TRBJ2-3; v_call: TRBV29-1; clone_size: few; d_call: -; cdr3_nt: TGCAGCGTTTTAGGGGCAGGGGATACGCAGTATTTT; cdr3_aa: CSVLGAGDTQYF
j_call: TRBJ2-1; v_call: TRBV11-3; clone_size: -; d_call: -; cdr3_nt: TGTGCCAGCAGCCTCCGGAGCGATGAGCAGTTCTTC; cdr3_aa: CASSLRSDEQFF
j_call: TRBJ1-4; v_call: TRBV19; clone_size: -; d_call: -; cdr3_nt: TGTGCCAGTAGTTTGAGGGTAGGCGAAAAACTGTTTTTT; cdr3_aa: CASSLRVGEKLFF
j_call: TRBJ2-7; v_call: TRBV30; clone_size: -; d_call: -; cdr3_nt: TGTGCCTGGAATAAGAGGAACTACGAGCAGTACTTC; cdr3_aa: CAWNKRNYEQYF
j_call: TRBJ2-7; v_call: TRBV5-4; clone_size: -; d_call: -; cdr3_nt: TGTGCCAGCAGCCCTCAGGGACATTATCTCTCCTACGAGCAGTACTTC; cdr3_aa: CASSPQGHYLSYEQYF
j_call: TRBJ2-3; v_call: TRBV19; clone_size: -; d_call: TRBD1; cdr3_nt: TGTGCCACTACCCCAGGGGGTTTAGATACGCAGTATTTT; cdr3_aa: CATTPGGLDTQYF
j_call: TRBJ2-2; v_call: TRBV7-2; clone_size: few; d_call: TRBD2; cdr3_nt: TGTGCCAGCAGCATGGGACTAGCGACCGGGGAGCTGTTTTTT; cdr3_aa: CASSMGLATGELFF
j_call: TRBJ2-7; v_call: TRBV20-1; clone_size: -; d_call: -; cdr3_nt: TGCAGTGCTAGACTCTCCTACGAGCAGTACTTC; cdr3_aa: CSARLSYEQYF